Listed below are T cell receptor beta chains from one sample, sequenced in a study of shared clonotypes between healthy human individuals. Only in-frame clones appear in the TCRdb table, and some are missing; sequencing was by immunoSEQ multiplex PCR. This sample yields about 2 million clones, of which just under 95% are seen a single time; approximately 1% belongs to the top ten. Sequenced: naive CD8+ T cells sorted from blood. The receptors stem from a man between 18 and 35 years old in good health. CDR3s include the opening cysteine and the closing phenylalanine or tryptophan. The D gene is left open where the match is weak. Size tells how often a clone was seen (once, few, many) or the class of an expanded clone, and some rows leave it out.

>TRBJ1-1|-|TRBV9|-|14
TGTGCCAGCAGCGAGAGCGGAGGTGGCACTGAAGCTTTCTTT
CASSESGGGTEAFF
>TRBJ2-1|TRBD2|TRBV6-5|-|15
TGTGCCAGCAGTTTAGGGCTAGCGGGAGTCTCCGAGCAGTTCTTC
CASSLGLAGVSEQFF
>TRBJ2-7|TRBD1|TRBV5-1|-|13
TGCGCCAGCAGCTATGGACAGGGGGACGAGCAGTACTTC
CASSYGQGDEQYF
>TRBJ2-7|-|TRBV7-9|-|12
TGTGCCAGCAGCTCAGGAGTCTACGAGCAGTACTTC
CASSSGVYEQYF
>TRBJ1-2|-|TRBV7-2|-|14
TGTGCCAGCAGCTCGCCCCGGGACGGCATCGGCTACACCTTC
CASSSPRDGIGYTF
>TRBJ2-1|TRBD1|TRBV27|-|14
TGTGCCAGCAGTCCGGGACAGGGTTACAATGAGCAGTTCTTC
CASSPGQGYNEQFF
>TRBJ2-7|-|TRBV10-3|-|15
TGTGCCATCAGTGAGTCCGAAGCCTCTCCCTACGAGCAGTACTTC
CAISESEASPYEQYF
>TRBJ1-3|-|TRBV2|-|15
TGTGCCAGCAGTGCCGATGGGAGCTCTGGAAACACCATATATTTT
CASSADGSSGNTIYF
>TRBJ2-2|TRBD1|TRBV28|-|16
TGTGCCAGCAGTTTATGGCAGGGGGCAAGGACCGGGGAGCTGTTTTTT
CASSLWQGARTGELFF
>TRBJ1-4|-|TRBV27|once|14
TGTGCCAGTACTCGGGGGGGGGCTGGCGAAAAACTGTTTTTT
CASTRGGAGEKLFF
>TRBJ2-7|-|TRBV4-1|-|13
TGCGCCAGCAGTACAACAGAGAACTACGAGCAGTACTTC
CASSTTENYEQYF
>TRBJ1-6|-|TRBV4-1|-|14
TGCGCCAGCAGCCAAGTTAGGGGGGTATCACCCCTCCACTTT
CASSQVRGVSPLHF
>TRBJ2-2|TRBD2|TRBV10-3|-|18
TGTGCCATCAGTGGGGATTTAGCGGGAAAATTCGGAGGCGGGGAGCTGTTTTTT
CAISGDLAGKFGGGELFF
>TRBJ1-6|TRBD1|TRBV5-1|-|16
TGCGCCAGCAGCTCGTCCCGGGGACAGGGAGAGTCACCCCTCCACTTT
CASSSSRGQGESPLHF
>TRBJ2-5|TRBD2|TRBV6-6|-|14
TGTGCCAGCAGTCTAGCGGAAACCCAAGAGACCCAGTACTTC
CASSLAETQETQYF
>TRBJ2-7|-|TRBV5-1|-|15
TGCGCCAGCAGCTTGTTCGGGACCGAGACCTACGAGCAGTACTTC
CASSLFGTETYEQYF
>TRBJ2-7|TRBD2|TRBV5-6|-|18
TGTGCCAGCAGCTACGGGACTAGCGGGGGGGCTTCCTCCTACGAGCAGTACTTC
CASSYGTSGGASSYEQYF
>TRBJ2-3|TRBD2|TRBV10-3|-|17
TGTGCCATCAGTGAGTCGACGGCAGCGGGAAGCACAGATACGCAGTATTTT
CAISESTAAGSTDTQYF
>TRBJ2-7|TRBD2|TRBV11-2|-|14
TGTGCCAGCAGCTTAGGAGTAGCGGGAGTGGAAAAGTACTTC
CASSLGVAGVEKYF
>TRBJ2-3|-|TRBV6-1|-|16
TGTGCCAGCAGTGAAGACGGCTTTCCTAGCACAGATACGCAGTATTTT
CASSEDGFPSTDTQYF
>TRBJ2-5|-|TRBV12-5|-|14
TGTGCTAGTGGTTTGGGCGGGTTGCAAGAGACCCAGTACTTC
CASGLGGLQETQYF
>TRBJ1-3|-|TRBV6-1|-|17
TGTGTCAGCAGTGAAGTTGGCAGGGGTTACTCTGGAAACACCATATATTTT
CVSSEVGRGYSGNTIYF
>TRBJ1-5|-|TRBV2|-|13
TGTGCCAGCAGTAACCCGGGAAGTCAGCCCCAGCATTTT
CASSNPGSQPQHF
>TRBJ2-2|-|TRBV7-9|-|11
TGTGCCAGCAGCCACACCGGGGAGCTGTTTTTT
CASSHTGELFF
>TRBJ2-7|TRBD2|TRBV4-3|-|16
TGCGCCAGCAGCCAAGATGTAGGACTAGCGGGAGACGAGCAGTACTTC
CASSQDVGLAGDEQYF
>TRBJ2-5|TRBD2|TRBV28|-|14
TGTGCCAGCAGTTTGCGGGGGGCGCGAGAGACCCAGTACTTC
CASSLRGARETQYF
>TRBJ2-3|TRBD2|TRBV7-9|-|15
TGTGCCAGCAGCTTAATCGGGGGAGGGACAGATACGCAGTATTTT
CASSLIGGGTDTQYF
>TRBJ1-6|-|TRBV6-5|-|13
TGTGCCAGCAGGACGACAGGCCGGTCACCCCTCCACTTT
CASRTTGRSPLHF
>TRBJ1-2|-|TRBV5-1|-|14
TGCGCCAGCAGCTTGCCAGGGATGGGGTATGGCTACACCTTC
CASSLPGMGYGYTF
>TRBJ2-1|-|TRBV5-1|once|15
TGCGCCAGCAGCCTAGGGGCCGCCACTACGTATGAGCAGTTCTTC
CASSLGAATTYEQFF
>TRBJ2-5|TRBD1|TRBV30|-|15
TGTGCCTGGAGTCCGGGACAGGGTTACCAAGAGACCCAGTACTTC
CAWSPGQGYQETQYF
>TRBJ2-7|TRBD1|TRBV19|-|13
TGTGCCAGTAGTCATGGACAGGGGACCGAGCAGTACTTC
CASSHGQGTEQYF
>TRBJ2-7|TRBD2|TRBV29-1|-|13
TGCAGCGTTGCGGCGGGAGTGTCCTACGAGCAGTACTTC
CSVAAGVSYEQYF
>TRBJ1-4|TRBD1|TRBV5-6|-|16
TGTGCCAGCAGCATCGGGACAGAGGTGGGGGGCGAAAAACTGTTTTTT
CASSIGTEVGGEKLFF
>TRBJ2-3|-|TRBV27|-|11
TGTGCCACTGGGGCCCCAGATACGCAGTATTTT
CATGAPDTQYF
>TRBJ1-5|-|TRBV30|-|15
TGTGCCTACCCCCGGGGAGGGACTAGCAATCAGCCCCAGCATTTT
CAYPRGGTSNQPQHF
>TRBJ2-3|-|TRBV13|-|13
TGTGCCAGCATTGGCGGGGGCACAGATACGCAGTATTTT
CASIGGGTDTQYF
>TRBJ2-7|-|TRBV6-5|-|16
TGTGCCAGCAGTTACTCTAGTCGGGCAGGGTGGCACGAGCAGTACTTC
CASSYSSRAGWHEQYF